This T cell receptor beta chain was sequenced during a study of vaccination effects on CD4 cells after COVID-19. Before sequencing, viral peptide pools were used by the ViraFEST assay to expand antigen-specific CD4+ T cells. With about 9 days of culture completed, CD4+ T cells were isolated. Neither prior SARS-CoV-2 infection nor positive nucleocapsid antibodies were present in the vaccine recipients. Comment on this clone: Its antigen is not known.

The repertoire was sequenced with immunoSEQ multiplex PCR; TCRdb's copy has only in-frame clones and lacks some. The sample yields about 41,000 clones, under 75% seen once. Unmatched junction bases numbered 7, after V lost 1 base and J lost 0 bases. CDR1 and CDR2 (germline): SGHRS, YFSETQ. This CDR3 has 16 amino acids. The TCR originated in a human donor who received a COVID-19 vaccine. The chain couples TRBV5-1 to TRBJ2-7; the match to TRBD1 covers 7 bases. The sequences come from CD4+ T cells from PBMCs cultured with HCoV-OC43 spike peptides, collected before COVID-19 vaccination. The subset is: HCoV-OC43 spike overlapping peptide pool stimulation. DNA of the CDR3: TGCGCCAGCAGCTTGACCGGGACAGCTCTCTCCTACGAGCAGTACTTC. This gives the protein CASSLTGTALSYEQYF.